This TCR beta chain was sequenced during a study of CD8+CD57+ T cells in acquired aplastic anemia. This CDR3 has 15 amino acids. CDR1 and CDR2 (germline): LNHDA, SQIVND (reference sequence). V shed 7 bases and J 7 bases; nucleotides not matched to a gene: 8. Profiling of TCR beta VDJ combinations and CDR3 sequences used genomic DNA as template. TCRdb redid the calling of the reads with MiXCR, one entry per CDR3 protein. In the table there are 110,000 or so distinct CDR3 sequences, 55% to 60% of which are singletons. Only patients with CD8+CD57+ cell expansion on flow cytometry were chosen for sequencing. The cohort consisted entirely of patients having severe acquired aplastic anemia.

The clonotype comes from a human donor with aplastic anemia. Sequencing was done on a sample of sorted CD4+, CD8+, or CD8+CD57+ T cells (not recorded which) from PBMCs. This chain links TRBV19 with TRBJ1-6; TRBD1 aligns across 9 bases. The CDR3 coding sequence is TGTGCCAGTACTCCGGGACAGGGACAGAATTCACCCCTCCACTTT. This encodes CASTPGQGQNSPLHF.